This is a list of T cell receptor beta chains from one sample in a study of blood T cell repertoires in COVID-19. Sequencing was performed with immunoSEQ multiplex PCR; in TCRdb, only in-frame clones are kept and a portion is missing. The table has around 390,000 clones, around nine tenths seen once. Sequencing was carried out using PBMCs or T cells enriched from blood (not recorded which). The receptors derive from a woman between 45 and 60 years old who had recovered from COVID-19. The conserved cysteine and the conserved F or W are not part of the CDR3 here.

j_call	v_call	cdr3_length	cdr3_aa
TRBJ2-3	TRBV11-2	11	ASSSGDRNTQY
TRBJ1-3	TRBV30	12	AWKAGTQRNTIY
TRBJ1-5	TRBV28	11	ASSAGKSEPQH
TRBJ1-6	TRBV7-9	13	ASSVRDRENSPLH
TRBJ2-7	TRBV2	15	ASSDGLAAGVSNEQY
TRBJ2-1	TRBV11-2	14	ASSLSFLARLGEQF
TRBJ1-2	TRBV7-9	11	ASSQTPSYGYT
TRBJ1-2	TRBV6-5	12	ASSYGRQIYGYT
TRBJ1-2	TRBV11-2	11	ASSQAGMRPYT
TRBJ1-2	TRBV28	11	ASSLGRENGYT
TRBJ1-1	TRBV28	12	ASSPHDRNTEAF
TRBJ1-2	TRBV27	12	ASRGTGRWYGYT
TRBJ2-5	TRBV7-2	9	ASSFPGEMD
TRBJ1-3	TRBV19	12	ASNRQASGNTIY
TRBJ2-5	TRBV5-1	17	ASSPRTSGGPEVQETQY
TRBJ1-3	TRBV10-3	14	AIKNRLAGDGNTIY
TRBJ2-3	TRBV19	12	ASSSGGYSDTQY
TRBJ1-4	TRBV19	13	ASSIVWTGMGKLF
TRBJ1-1	TRBV6-2/TRBV6-3	12	ASSYRTGTTEAF
TRBJ2-3	TRBV5-1	13	ASSLGSGGTDTQY
TRBJ2-1	TRBV11-2	13	ASSLSSPILNEQF
TRBJ1-4	TRBV4-1	14	ASSQDSGGTNEKLF
TRBJ1-1	TRBV10-2	18	ASSESRITRHLTRKTEAF
TRBJ1-2	TRBV10-3	10	AISAWSYGYT
TRBJ1-2	TRBV10-3	11	ATAEDRGYGYT
TRBJ1-2	TRBV18	13	ASSPQTGDNYGYT
TRBJ2-3	TRBV3-1/TRBV3-2	12	ASSQRGGPDTQY
TRBJ1-4	TRBV12-3/TRBV12-4	11	ASSSQGDEKLF
TRBJ2-5	TRBV2	13	ASGGADVSGKTQY
TRBJ1-5	TRBV28	11	ASSLTGTQPQH
TRBJ1-6	TRBV6-4	11	ASSDGLGSPLH
TRBJ2-3	TRBV2	15	ASSEIEAGGDTDTQY
TRBJ1-6	TRBV6-5	10	ASREYNSPLH
TRBJ1-2	TRBV5-1	13	ASSLPRPDSTSYT
TRBJ2-3	TRBV29-1	12	SVDSAGGTDTQY
TRBJ2-2	TRBV27	12	ASSLGTTTGELF
TRBJ1-5	TRBV6-1	12	ASSEFRGNQPQH
TRBJ1-4	TRBV28	12	ASSTGGDLEKLF
TRBJ1-3	TRBV7-2	13	ASSASRAPGNTIY
TRBJ1-1	TRBV2	12	ANPAGTPNTEAF